The 6 T cell receptor beta chains listed next were all sequenced from one sample in a study of T cells in Graves' hyperthyroidism and ophthalmopathy (dated by TCRdb to the late 2010s). Libraries were built with multiplex PCR. Instrument on record: Illumina HiSeq 2000. The TCR beta CDR3 regions were amplified from RNA transcripts. The TCR CDR3 was subjected to a first round of RT-PCR using the HTBI primer set and the Qiagen OneStep RT-PCR kit. TCRdb redid the processing of the public reads, applying fastp at Q25 and MiXCR, and retained in-frame beta chains. Each record represents a unique CDR3 protein, reported with the most common genes and DNA among its rows. This sample has about half a million distinct CDR3 sequences in its table, and approximately 24% of those were observed once. Roughly 12% of the sample goes to the ten largest clones. The sequenced sample consisted of blood. The receptor source for this set is a woman aged 25 to 45 with Graves' ophthalmopathy.

As DNA, the CDR3 is TGTGCCAGCAGTTTCGCAGGGGCTCAGCCCCAGCATTTT. Protein sequence: CASSFAGAQPQHF. The rearrangement uses TRBV28 and TRBJ1-5, with D possibly TRBD1 on 6 matching bases. This CDR3 comprises 13 residues. The germline CDR1 and CDR2 sequences are MDHEN and SYDVKM. Trimming took 3 bases from V and 6 from J, leaving 9 bases between them.

The genes are TRBV29-1 and TRBJ1-1; 10 nucleotides agree with TRBD1. The V segment lost 6 bases and the J segment 5 bases; nucleotides outside the gene matches: 3. The CDR3 is 12 residues long. Germline CDR1 SQVTM, CDR2 ANQGSEA. The DNA for the CDR3 is TGCAGCGTGGGGACAGGGGAGACTGAAGCTTTCTTT. It is translated as CSVGTGETEAFF.

This clonotype was seen repeatedly, ten times or more. The gene calls are TRBV4-3 and TRBJ1-2; 10 bases are a match to TRBD1. This CDR3 comprises 16 residues. Trimming took 1 base from V and 2 from J; bases not matched to a gene: 4. Looked up from germline, CDR1 is LGHNA and CDR2 is YSLEER. In DNA form, the CDR3 reads TGCGCCAGCAGCCAAGTTTGGGGACAGGGGAACTATGGCTACACCTTC. It yields the protein CASSQVWGQGNYGYTF.

The chain is built from TRBV9 and TRBJ2-2; 10 nucleotides line up with TRBD2. The J segment lost 5 bases and the V segment lost 1 base, leaving 5 bases of the junction unmatched. The CDR3 consists of 16 residues. CDR1 is SGDLS and CDR2 is YYNGEE in the germline V gene. The CDR3 coding sequence is TGTGCCAGCAGCGTAACAGCGGGAGGGAGGACCGGGGAGCTGTTTTTT. This codes for CASSVTAGGRTGELFF. Filled out from reference TRBV9 and TRBJ2-2, the complete variable domain reads DSGVTQTPKHLITATGQRVTLRCSPRSGDLSVYWYQQSLDQGLQFLIQYYNGEERAKGNILERFSAQQFPDLHSELNLSSLELGDSALYFCASSVTAGGRTGELFFGEGSRLTVL.

The chain links TRBV2 to TRBJ2-5; tentatively, D is TRBD2 (5 bases). V gave up 8 bases and J gave up 4 bases, with 11 bases separating them. The germline CDR1 and CDR2 sequences are SNHLY and FYNNEI. This CDR3 spans 12 amino acids. CDR3 in DNA: TGTGCCAGCTTCCGGGATGGAGAGACCCAGTACTTC. This encodes CASFRDGETQYF.

About this clonotype: This clone may be a read error of a much larger clone one base away. The genes are TRBV27 and TRBJ2-5; 7 nucleotides match TRBD1. The CDR3 has 14 amino acids. The germline CDR1 and CDR2 sequences are MNHEY and SMNVEV (reference sequence). CDR3 sequence: CASSPNRGQETKYF. In DNA form, the CDR3 reads TGTGCCAGCAGTCCCAACAGGGGTCAAGAGACCAAGTACTTC.